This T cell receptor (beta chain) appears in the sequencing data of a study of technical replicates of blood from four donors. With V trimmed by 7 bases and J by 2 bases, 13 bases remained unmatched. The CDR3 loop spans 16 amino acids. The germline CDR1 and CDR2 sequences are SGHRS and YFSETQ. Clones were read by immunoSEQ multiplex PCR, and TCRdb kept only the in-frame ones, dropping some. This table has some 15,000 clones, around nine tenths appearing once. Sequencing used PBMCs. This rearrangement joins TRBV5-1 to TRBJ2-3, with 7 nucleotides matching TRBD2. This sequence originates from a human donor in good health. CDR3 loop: CASRPNPSGITDTQYF. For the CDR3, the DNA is TGCGCCAGCCGCCCAAACCCTAGCGGTATCACAGATACGCAGTATTTT.